The 18 T cell receptor beta chains below all came from one sample that was sequenced in a study of cytomegalovirus exposure and HLA in healthy donors. The PCR was carried out with 60 Vbeta primers and 13 Jbeta primers. Using immunoSEQ multiplex PCR, the repertoire was profiled, and TCRdb retains in-frame clones only, with some absent. The repertoire holds about 210,000 clones, 79% seen once, with approximately 0.4% in the top ten. The sequenced sample was PBMCs. All receptors derive from a male donor in good health and CMV-seropositive.

In this sample, this clone turned up once. The V gene is TRBV11-3, the J gene TRBJ2-7; 7 bases are shared with TRBD1. Trimming took 4 bases from V and 6 from J; bases not matched to a gene: 6. Germline CDR1 SGHNT, CDR2 YENEEA. The CDR3 sequence is 13 residues long. The CDR3: CASSWRTGTEQYF. The CDR3 coding sequence is TGTGCCAGCAGCTGGAGGACAGGCACCGAGCAGTACTTC.

This rearrangement joins TRBV18 to TRBJ1-1; TRBD1 is a possible D gene (5 bases). The V gene lost 0 bases and the J gene lost 5 bases, with 13 bases spanning the gap. This CDR3 is 15 amino acids long. Germline V CDR1 and CDR2: KGHSH, LQKENI. The CDR3 protein is CASSPPGLEGTEAFF. In nucleotides, the CDR3 is TGTGCCAGCTCACCACCGGGACTTGAGGGGACTGAAGCTTTCTTT.

The rearrangement links TRBV6-5 to TRBJ2-2; D gene unclear. Germline V gives CDR1 MNHEY, CDR2 SVGAGI. The V gene lost 2 bases and the J gene lost 2 bases, with 9 bases spanning the gap. This CDR3 has 15 amino acids. CDR3 DNA sequence: TGTGCCAGCAGTTACGCTCCGGGTAACACCGGGGAGCTGTTTTTT. It yields the protein CASSYAPGNTGELFF.

V usage is TRBV29-1 and J usage is TRBJ1-3; the D is unclear. Trimming took off 6 bases at V and 0 bases at J, with 9 bases between the two ends. CDR3 length: 13 amino acids. The germline CDR1 and CDR2 sequences are SQVTM and ANQGSEA. The CDR3 DNA is TGCAGCGTCATCTCTAACTCTGGAAACACCATATATTTT. It encodes CSVISNSGNTIYF.

The V gene is TRBV29-1, the J gene TRBJ1-1; D remains unclear. V was clipped by 6 bases and J by 4 bases, with 9 bases between them. Looked up from germline, CDR1 is SQVTM and CDR2 is ANQGSEA. The CDR3 sequence is 11 residues long. The CDR3 here is CSVAEGTEAFF. The CDR3 bases are TGCAGCGTCGCCGAGGGCACTGAAGCTTTCTTT. Filled out from reference TRBV29-1 and TRBJ1-1, the complete variable domain reads SAVISQKPSRDICQRGTSLTIQCQVDSQVTMMFWYRQQPGQSLTLIATANQGSEATYESGFVIDKFPISRPNLTFSTLTVSNMSPEDSSIYLCSVAEGTEAFFGQGTRLTVV.

This clone came up a few times. The V call is TRBV10-1, the J call TRBJ2-6; a possible D gene is TRBD1 (5 bases). This CDR3 spans 16 amino acids. The germline V gene has CDR1 WNHNN and CDR2 SYGVQD (reference sequence). V shed 2 bases and J shed 5 bases, with 13 bases lying between them. The DNA for the CDR3 is TGCGCCAGCAGTGAGAGGATGGGGCTGAGGGCCAACGTCCTGACTTTC. It yields the protein CASSERMGLRANVLTF.

The count of this clone is one. The V gene is TRBV4-1, the J gene TRBJ1-2; 8 bases fit TRBD1. CDR1 and CDR2 (germline): MGHRA, YSYEKL. Germline trimming cut 1 base from V and 3 bases from J; bases unmatched to any gene: 4. This CDR3 comprises 15 residues. This CDR3 reads CASSQGQGQYYGYTF. DNA of the CDR3: TGCGCCAGCAGCCAAGGACAGGGGCAGTACTATGGCTACACCTTC.

V is TRBV7-2 and J is TRBJ2-7; D not certain. V was trimmed by 5 bases and J by 2 bases, leaving 16 bases between them. Looked up from germline, CDR1 is SGHTA and CDR2 is FQGNSA. This CDR3 comprises 15 residues. As DNA, the CDR3 is TGTGCCAGCAGCAATAGTTGGTTTCAGGCCTACGAGCAGTACTTC. Translation gives CASSNSWFQAYEQYF.

The CDR3 reads CASSFFRDFAIGELFF. In DNA, the CDR3 is TGTGCCAGCAGCTTCTTCCGGGACTTCGCGATCGGGGAGCTGTTTTTT. The chain joins TRBV7-2 to TRBJ2-2, with a possible D match to TRBD2 (6 bases). Germline V lookup: CDR1 SGHTA, CDR2 FQGNSA. Trimming stripped 3 bases from V and 7 bases from J, with 18 bases between. CDR3 length: 16 amino acids. Using reference TRBV7-2 and TRBJ2-2 for the parts outside the CDR3, the full variable domain is GAGVSQSPSNKVTEKGKDVELRCDPISGHTALYWYRQSLGQGLEFLIYFQGNSAPDKSGLPSDRFSAERTGGSVSTLTIQRTQQEDSAVYLCASSFFRDFAIGELFFGEGSRLTVL.

This sequence joins TRBV5-4 and TRBJ2-5, with 8 bases lining up with TRBD2. Trimming took 3 bases from V and 7 from J; bases not matched to a gene: 8. Germline lookup yields CDR1 SGHNT and CDR2 YYREEE (reference sequence). The CDR3 covers 14 residues. As DNA, the CDR3 is TGTGCCAGCAGCTCGGGGGTAGCGGGATCGACCCAGTACTTC. This encodes CASSSGVAGSTQYF. Complete variable domain (other parts from reference TRBV5-4 and TRBJ2-5): ETGVTQSPTHLIKTRGQQVTLRCSSQSGHNTVSWYQQALGQGPQFIFQYYREEENGRGNFPPRFSGLQFPNYSSELNVNALELDDSALYLCASSSGVAGSTQYFGPGTRLLVL.

This clone showed up just once. The rearrangement uses TRBV7-9 and TRBJ2-7, with D possibly TRBD2 on 6 matching bases. This CDR3 has 16 residues. Germline-derived CDR1 and CDR2 are SEHNR and FQNEAQ (reference sequence). Trimming took off 4 bases at V and 0 bases at J, with 16 bases between the two ends. CDR3 loop: CASSSTGTVSSYEQYF. The DNA for the CDR3 is TGTGCCAGCAGCTCTACCGGGACTGTGAGCTCCTACGAGCAGTACTTC.

This clone was seen a few times. The chain combines TRBV6-5 with TRBJ1-1; D unresolved. V lost 6 bases and J lost 4, with 15 bases in between. The CDR3 length is 14 residues. Germline V CDR1 and CDR2: MNHEY, SVGAGI. The CDR3 DNA is TGTGCCAGCAGGCCGGCTGGAGGGCCCACTGAAGCTTTCTTT. This encodes CASRPAGGPTEAFF.

The genes are TRBV11-2 and TRBJ1-2, with 11 bases that match TRBD1. This CDR3 has 15 amino acids. In germline, CDR1 is SGHAT, CDR2 FQNNGV. The trim removed 5 bases at V and 4 bases at J, leaving 6 bases unmatched. For the CDR3, the DNA is TGTGCCAGCAGCCGTGGACAGGGGGCGACCTATGGCTACACCTTC. Encoded protein: CASSRGQGATYGYTF.

The chain carries TRBV11-2 and TRBJ2-6, with 9 positions matching TRBD2. After removal of 5 bases from V and 0 bases from J, the junction contained 8 bases not matched to a gene. This CDR3 has 18 amino acids. Germline V gene lookup returns CDR1 SGHAT and CDR2 FQNNGV. CDR3 region: CASSRTTSGLSGANVLTF. The DNA of the CDR3 is TGTGCCAGCAGCCGAACGACTAGCGGCCTCTCTGGGGCCAACGTCCTGACTTTC.

The chain is built from TRBV30 and TRBJ2-1; D perhaps matches TRBD2 (6 bases). V was clipped by 0 bases and J by 8 bases, with 8 bases between them. The CDR3 spans 12 residues. Germline V gives CDR1 GTSNPN, CDR2 SVGIG (reference sequence). Here the CDR3 reads CAWSVLAHEQFF. CDR3 nucleotides: TGTGCCTGGAGTGTACTAGCTCATGAGCAGTTCTTC. The full variable domain, with the rest looked up from reference TRBV30 and TRBJ2-1, is SQTIHQWPATLVQPVGSPLSLECTVEGTSNPNLYWYRQAAGRGLQLLFYSVGIGQISSEVPQNLSASRPQDRQFILSSKKLLLSDSGFYLCAWSVLAHEQFFGPGTRLTVL.

The chain recombines TRBV5-1 with TRBJ1-1; D might be TRBD1 (6 bases). CDR3 length: 13 amino acids. Germline loops: CDR1 SGHRS, CDR2 YFSETQ. The V gene lost 0 bases and the J gene lost 5 bases, with 8 bases spanning the gap. CDR3 region: CASSLGTGTEAFF. DNA for the CDR3: TGCGCCAGCAGCTTGGGTACAGGGACTGAAGCTTTCTTT.

The chain recombines TRBV2 with TRBJ1-5, with a tentative D call TRBD1 (5 bases). V shed 6 bases and J shed 4 bases, with 13 bases lying between them. CDR3 size: 14 residues. Germline CDR1 reads SNHLY; CDR2 reads FYNNEI. The CDR3 here is CASRLGLSNQPQHF. In DNA, the CDR3 is TGTGCCAGCAGATTGGGACTGTCGAATCAGCCCCAGCATTTT.

The chain has TRBV30 and TRBJ1-2; TRBD1 matches 7 bases. The CDR3 loop spans 18 amino acids. Germline V lookup: CDR1 GTSNPN, CDR2 SVGIG (reference sequence). V lost 0 bases, J lost 4 bases, and 17 bases stayed unmatched. Here the CDR3 reads CAWSVWAGTAYILYGYTF. Here the CDR3 DNA reads TGTGCCTGGAGTGTATGGGCCGGGACAGCCTATATTCTCTATGGCTACACCTTC.